Each of the 18 T cell receptor beta chains below was sequenced from the same sample in a study of T cell changes during pregnancy in multiple sclerosis. Profiling relied on immunoSEQ multiplex PCR, and the TCRdb table lists in-frame clones only, not all of them. The sample lists some 57,000 clones; 90% to 95% were seen once. The starting material was CD4+ T cells from peripheral blood mononuclear cells, obtained in the first trimester of pregnancy. Receptor source: a female donor with multiple sclerosis, enrolled in a pregnancy study.

The chain carries TRBV6-1 and TRBJ1-2, with D maybe TRBD1 (6 bases). Trimming shortened V by 1 base and J by 8 bases, and 11 bases separated the two germline ends. There are 13 residues in the CDR3. In germline, CDR1 is MNHNS, CDR2 SASEGT. In nucleotides, the CDR3 is TGTGCCAGCAGTGAAGGGGGGCTGAGAGGCTACACCTTC. Translating gives CASSEGGLRGYTF.

This clone was detected once. The chain carries TRBV7-2 and TRBJ2-7; possibly TRBD2 for D (7 bases). Trimming pared 5 bases from V and 4 bases from J, leaving 18 bases between. The length of the CDR3 is 15 residues. The germline V gene encodes CDR1 SGHTA and CDR2 FQGNSA. The DNA of the CDR3 is TGTGCCAGCAGCGGCACGGGGGGCGGCTGGTACGAGCAGTACTTC. This translates into CASSGTGGGWYEQYF.

The chain employs TRBV6-1 and TRBJ1-3; TRBD1 matches 8 bases. Germline loops: CDR1 MNHNS, CDR2 SASEGT. The CDR3 has 15 amino acids. V was pared by 3 bases and J by 7 bases, with 8 bases of the junction left unmatched. CDR3 region: CASSDQDRVSNTIYF. The CDR3 bases are TGTGCCAGCAGTGATCAGGACAGGGTGAGCAACACCATATATTTT.

The CDR3 DNA is TGTGCCTGGAGCGGGGGAAGATACACCTTC. Protein product: CAWSGGRYTF. The chain joins TRBV30 to TRBJ1-2, with D tentatively TRBD1 (5 bases). V lost 3 bases and J 11 bases, leaving 10 bases between the germline ends. Germline CDR1 and CDR2: GTSNPN and SVGIG (reference sequence). This CDR3 has 10 amino acids.

The V and J genes are TRBV29-1 and TRBJ1-2; possibly TRBD1 for D (5 bases). Germline CDR1 and CDR2: SQVTM and ANQGSEA. CDR3 length: 13 amino acids. V was clipped by 7 bases and J by 8 bases, with 20 bases between them. The CDR3 protein is CSGKDSPLSGYTF. The CDR3 DNA follows: TGCAGCGGAAAAGACAGCCCCCTCTCGGGCTACACCTTC.

The J gene is TRBJ2-6, the V gene TRBV2; TRBD1 aligns across 9 bases. The germline V gene encodes CDR1 SNHLY and CDR2 FYNNEI. Unmatched junction bases numbered 0, after V lost 6 bases and J lost 0 bases. CDR3 size: 15 residues. CDR3 bases: TGTGCCAGCAGGACAGGGGGCTCTGGGGCCAACGTCCTGACTTTC. This sequence encodes CASRTGGSGANVLTF.

The chain recombines TRBV2 with TRBJ2-1, with 8 bases lining up with TRBD2. From germline, CDR1 is SNHLY and CDR2 FYNNEI. The CDR3 sequence is 18 residues long. The V and J ends lost 8 bases and 0 bases, in that order; junction bases with no gene match: 15. The CDR3 here is CASGSVAGGPSSYNEQFF. As DNA, the CDR3 is TGTGCCAGCGGGAGCGTGGCGGGGGGCCCTAGCTCCTACAATGAGCAGTTCTTC.

V gene TRBV6-1 combines with J gene TRBJ1-1; 8 nucleotides agree with TRBD1. CDR1 is MNHNS, CDR2 SASEGT, per germline. The CDR3 has 15 amino acids. Germline trimming cut 4 bases from V and 5 bases from J; bases unmatched to any gene: 9. CDR3: CASSVSAGGGTEAFF. The DNA for the CDR3 is TGTGCCAGCAGTGTATCCGCAGGGGGCGGAACTGAAGCTTTCTTT.

The J gene is TRBJ2-7, the V gene TRBV7-2, with TRBD2 identical over 8 bases. CDR3 length: 14 residues. V dropped 6 bases and J dropped 4; count of bases not matched to a gene: 8. Germline V lookup: CDR1 SGHTA, CDR2 FQGNSA. Written as DNA, the CDR3 is TGTGCCAGCAGTCTAACGGGGGGGCTATACGAGCAGTACTTC. Protein: CASSLTGGLYEQYF.

The chain combines TRBV29-1 with TRBJ2-7, with D uncertain. The CDR3 spans 11 residues. Germline CDR1 is SQVTM and CDR2 is ANQGSEA. Trimming cost V 7 bases and J 3 bases, with 10 bases left between them. The CDR3 DNA reads TGCAGCGCCGGCTACAGCTACGAGCAGTACTTC. Encoded protein: CSAGYSYEQYF.

The rearrangement uses TRBV29-1 and TRBJ2-3; the D gene is possibly TRBD2 (6 bases). Germline V gene lookup returns CDR1 SQVTM and CDR2 ANQGSEA. Trimming stripped 8 bases from V and 2 bases from J, with 17 bases between. This CDR3 contains 14 residues. The CDR3 reads CSSGGQLHTDTQYF. The CDR3 nucleotides read TGCAGCTCCGGGGGTCAGCTTCACACAGATACGCAGTATTTT.

V and J are TRBV2 and TRBJ2-7; TRBD2 might be the D (6 bases). The germline V gene encodes CDR1 SNHLY and CDR2 FYNNEI. The CDR3 runs to 12 residues. V was pared by 5 bases and J by 6 bases, with 11 bases between. CDR3 nucleotide sequence: TGTGCCAGCAGTTCTTCAGCGGGCGAGCAGTACTTC. It is translated as CASSSSAGEQYF.

The chain links TRBV7-3 to TRBJ2-2; 8 nucleotides agree with TRBD2. The J segment lost 5 bases and the V segment lost 5 bases, leaving 7 bases of the junction unmatched. The CDR3 extends over 15 amino acids. Germline CDR1 is SGHTA and CDR2 is FQGTGA. The CDR3 reads CASSGSGGDTGELFF. The DNA for the CDR3 is TGTGCCAGCAGCGGGAGCGGGGGAGATACCGGGGAGCTGTTTTTT.

The genes are TRBV4-2 and TRBJ2-1; 9 nucleotides agree with TRBD2. J was trimmed by 7 bases and V by 1 base; bases with no gene match: 8. This CDR3 region has 16 residues. Germline V gene sequence: CDR1 LGHNA, CDR2 YNFKEQ. The CDR3 coding sequence is TGTGCCAGCAGCCAAGGTGGGGTAGCGGGGGTGAATGAGCAGTTCTTC. Translation gives CASSQGGVAGVNEQFF.

This clone appeared a few times. V is TRBV7-3 and J is TRBJ1-1, with D perhaps matching TRBD1 (5 bases). This CDR3 is 13 amino acids long. The germline gives CDR1 SGHTA, CDR2 FQGTGA. V gave up 5 bases and J gave up 0 bases, with 7 bases separating them. The CDR3 protein is CASSQGVNTEAFF. Here the CDR3 DNA reads TGTGCCAGCAGCCAAGGGGTGAACACTGAAGCTTTCTTT.

DNA of the CDR3: TGTGCCATCAGTGAGACAGGACAGCGCACAGATACGCAGTATTTT. Protein: CAISETGQRTDTQYF. The V call is TRBV10-3, the J call TRBJ2-3, with D possibly matching TRBD1 (6 bases). Germline CDR1 and CDR2: ENHRY and SYGVKD. This CDR3 has 15 residues. Trimming took 2 bases from V and 1 from J, leaving 10 bases between them.

The V and J genes are TRBV28 and TRBJ2-4; 10 bases are shared with TRBD1. This CDR3 spans 15 amino acids. J gave up 8 bases and V 2 bases, and 6 bases lay outside the gene matches. Germline CDR1 and CDR2: MDHEN and SYDVKM. CDR3 residues: CASSLPTGGPDIQYF. CDR3 nucleotide sequence: TGTGCCAGCAGTTTACCGACAGGGGGCCCGGACATTCAGTACTTC.

The chain carries TRBV2 and TRBJ2-3; D possibly corresponds to TRBD1 (6 bases). Germline V gene lookup returns CDR1 SNHLY and CDR2 FYNNEI. V was shortened by 4 bases and J by 8 bases, with 16 bases between the two germline ends. CDR3 length: 14 amino acids. In DNA, the CDR3 is TGTGCCAGCAGTGGGGGACAAGGTTTGGCTACGCAGTATTTT. Its translation: CASSGGQGLATQYF.